Listed below are T cell receptor beta chains from one sample, sequenced in a study of cytomegalovirus exposure and HLA in healthy donors. The repertoire was sequenced with immunoSEQ multiplex PCR; TCRdb's copy has only in-frame clones and lacks some. Seen here are about 120,000 clones, approximately 80% observed once, and the top ten hold approximately 2.6%. Sequenced input: PBMCs. Receptor source: a female donor in good health and CMV-seronegative. Both conserved end residues are part of each CDR3. A D gene is named only where the DNA matches it firmly. Size is stated for part of the rows, as once, few or many counts, or as a class when the clone is expanded.

TGTGCCAGCAGCTTGTATTATTCAGGTGGGACACCCTTTTTCACCTTC	CASSLYYSGGTPFFTF	.	TRBJ1-2	TRBV5-6	.
TGTGCCAGCAGTGCTGGTCTCACTGAGACTATCGGGGCCAAAAACATTCAGTACTTC	CASSAGLTETIGAKNIQYF	.	TRBJ2-4	TRBV2	.
TGTGCCAGCAGCAAAGGTGCAGGGATCGACACTGAAGCTTTCTTT	CASSKGAGIDTEAFF	.	TRBJ1-1	TRBV5-4	.
TGTGCCAGCAGCTGGGACAGTTCTAGCACAGATACGCAGTATTTT	CASSWDSSSTDTQYF	few	TRBJ2-3	TRBV5-4	TRBD1
TGTGCCAGCAGACCCCCCCGGACTAGCAGCGGTACGCAGTATTTT	CASRPPRTSSGTQYF	few	TRBJ2-3	TRBV6-1	TRBD2
TGTGCCTGGAGTGCCGGAGACGGGGGGACTGAAGCTTTCTTT	CAWSAGDGGTEAFF	few	TRBJ1-1	TRBV30	.
TGTGCCAGCAGCGCTACGGACTCCCAGGCGGCGAACATTCAGTACTTC	CASSATDSQAANIQYF	.	TRBJ2-4	TRBV2	.
TGTGCCAGCTCACGGGGACTAGTCTTCGAGCAGTTCTTC	CASSRGLVFEQFF	.	TRBJ2-1	TRBV18	TRBD2
TGTGCCACCAGCAGAGATCTTGGAGGGGTTAGCAATCAGCCCCAGCATTTT	CATSRDLGGVSNQPQHF	.	TRBJ1-5	TRBV15	.
TGCGCCAGCAGTGGCCAGCGGGGGGGACAAGAGACCCAGTACTTC	CASSGQRGGQETQYF	.	TRBJ2-5	TRBV10-2	TRBD2
TGTGCCTGGACGCCGCGGCAGGGGAATCAGCCCCAGCATTTT	CAWTPRQGNQPQHF	.	TRBJ1-5	TRBV30	.
TGTGCCAGCAGTGAAGGGGAGAACAATGAGCAGTTCTTC	CASSEGENNEQFF	medium-sized	TRBJ2-1	TRBV6-1	.
TGTGCCAGCAGTTTCTCCAGGGGGCACGACAATGAGCAGTTCTTC	CASSFSRGHDNEQFF	once	TRBJ2-1	TRBV7-9	TRBD1
TGTGCCAGCAGCCAAGTCGGGGGGGAGACCCAGTACTTC	CASSQVGGETQYF	.	TRBJ2-5	TRBV14	TRBD2
TGTGCCAGCAGCTCCATTCGGACAGGGGGACTCGAGGCTAACTATGGCTACACCTTC	CASSSIRTGGLEANYGYTF	.	TRBJ1-2	TRBV11-2	TRBD1
TGTGCCAGCAGCGTAACTAGCGGGGGGGCCAGCGAGCAGTACTTC	CASSVTSGGASEQYF	.	TRBJ2-7	TRBV9	TRBD2
TGTGCCAGCAGCCCCCCGGACACCAATGAAAAACTGTTTTTT	CASSPPDTNEKLFF	.	TRBJ1-4	TRBV2	.
TGTGCCACCACCCCCGGGGTTCCCTACAATGAGCAGTTCTTC	CATTPGVPYNEQFF	.	TRBJ2-1	TRBV6-6	.
TGTGCCACCCGAGGCAGCCACTCCTACGAGCAGTACTTC	CATRGSHSYEQYF	once	TRBJ2-7	TRBV6-5	.
TGTGCCAGCAGCCTAAGACAGGGGAACTCCTACAATGAGCAGTTCTTC	CASSLRQGNSYNEQFF	.	TRBJ2-1	TRBV7-9	TRBD1
TGTGCCAGCAGCGACCCTGGCGGTCGGGGCAATGAGCAGTTCTTC	CASSDPGGRGNEQFF	.	TRBJ2-1	TRBV5-4	.
TGTGCCAGCAGTACTGGACAGGGTAACAATGAGCAGTTCTTC	CASSTGQGNNEQFF	once	TRBJ2-1	TRBV11-1	TRBD1
TGTGCTAGTGGTTTGAACCTCGGACAGGGCATCACTGAAGCTTTCTTT	CASGLNLGQGITEAFF	.	TRBJ1-1	TRBV12-5	TRBD1
TGCGCCAGCAGTGAGTCGAACAGGGCAGGGGAGCAGTTCTTC	CASSESNRAGEQFF	.	TRBJ2-1	TRBV10-2	.
TGTGCCTGGTCGGGGGGCTCTGGAAACACCATATATTTT	CAWSGGSGNTIYF	.	TRBJ1-3	TRBV30	.
TGTGCCAGCAGCGCTTGGACAGGGGGTTCTGGCTACACCTTC	CASSAWTGGSGYTF	.	TRBJ1-2	TRBV9	TRBD1
TGTGCCAGCAGCGGACAGGGGGGAACTGAAGCTTTCTTT	CASSGQGGTEAFF	.	TRBJ1-1	TRBV2	TRBD1
TGTGCCAGCAGTGAAGGTTTTCGTGCCACGAGTGCGCAGTACTTC	CASSEGFRATSAQYF	.	TRBJ2-7	TRBV6-1	.
TGTGCCAGCCCGGACAGGGTTGGGGAGACCCAGTACTTC	CASPDRVGETQYF	.	TRBJ2-5	TRBV2	TRBD1
TGTGCCAGTAGTAGCGGGGGAAGCTCCTACGAGCAGTACTTC	CASSSGGSSYEQYF	.	TRBJ2-7	TRBV19	TRBD2
TGTGCCAGCACCCCCGGGACAGGGCATGCAGATACGCAGTATTTT	CASTPGTGHADTQYF	.	TRBJ2-3	TRBV6-5	TRBD1
TGTGCCAGCAGCCAGGAGAACTACAATGAGCAGTTCTTC	CASSQENYNEQFF	.	TRBJ2-1	TRBV14	.
TGTGCCAGCAGACCAACTAGCGGTTCCTACGAGCAGTACTTC	CASRPTSGSYEQYF	.	TRBJ2-7	TRBV7-2	TRBD2
TGTGCCAGCAGCAGTTACAGGGTTTATGAGCAGTTCTTC	CASSSYRVYEQFF	.	TRBJ2-1	TRBV7-9	.
TGTGCCAGCAGCTTAAGCGGGTCTGGGCAAGAGACCCAGTACTTC	CASSLSGSGQETQYF	.	TRBJ2-5	TRBV7-3	.
TGTGCCACTCTAATTACCGGGACAGCGAATGATGGCTACACCTTC	CATLITGTANDGYTF	few	TRBJ1-2	TRBV6-1	TRBD1
TGTGCCAGCAGCTTGCACCCAAGGACACCGAACACTGAAGCTTTCTTT	CASSLHPRTPNTEAFF	.	TRBJ1-1	TRBV7-9	.
TGTTCCAGCAGCAGACAGTCGTCCTACGAGCAGTACTTC	CSSSRQSSYEQYF	.	TRBJ2-7	TRBV7-9	.
TGTGCCAGCAGCTTGGTCCCCGAGGCGAGGTCACCCCTCCACTTT	CASSLVPEARSPLHF	.	TRBJ1-6	TRBV5-4	.
TGTGCCAGCAGCGTTAGCCAGGGGAAATACGAGCAGTACTTC	CASSVSQGKYEQYF	.	TRBJ2-7	TRBV9	.
TGTTCCAGCACCGCCGGGGGCTACGAGCAGTACTTC	CSSTAGGYEQYF	.	TRBJ2-7	TRBV7-9	.
TGTGCCAGCAGCGTAGTGAGTAGCGGGGCCGGGGAGCTGTTTTTT	CASSVVSSGAGELFF	.	TRBJ2-2	TRBV9	TRBD2